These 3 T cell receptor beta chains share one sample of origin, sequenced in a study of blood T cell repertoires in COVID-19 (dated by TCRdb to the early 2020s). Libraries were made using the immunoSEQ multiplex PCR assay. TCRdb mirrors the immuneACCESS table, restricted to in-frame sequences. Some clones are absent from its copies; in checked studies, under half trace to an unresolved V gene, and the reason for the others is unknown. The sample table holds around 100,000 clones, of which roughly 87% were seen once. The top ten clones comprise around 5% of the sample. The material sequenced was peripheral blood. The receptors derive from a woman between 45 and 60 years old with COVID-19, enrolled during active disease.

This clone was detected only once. The CDR3 spells CATSDHPRLGAHNEQFF. The CDR3 coding sequence is TGTGCCACCAGTGACCACCCCCGGTTGGGGGCCCACAATGAGCAGTTCTTC. The chain employs TRBV24-1 and TRBJ2-1, with D maybe TRBD1 (6 bases). This CDR3 comprises 17 residues. CDR1 and CDR2 from the germline V gene are KGHDR and SFDVKD. V gave up 4 bases and J gave up 5 bases, with 20 bases separating them.

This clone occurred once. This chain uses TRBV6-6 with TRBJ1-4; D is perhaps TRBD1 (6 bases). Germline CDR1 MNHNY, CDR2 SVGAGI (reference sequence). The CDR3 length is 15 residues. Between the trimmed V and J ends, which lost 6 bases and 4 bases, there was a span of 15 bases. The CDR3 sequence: CASRLGQSLNEKLFF. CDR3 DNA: TGTGCCAGCAGGCTCGGACAGAGCCTTAATGAAAAACTGTTTTTT.

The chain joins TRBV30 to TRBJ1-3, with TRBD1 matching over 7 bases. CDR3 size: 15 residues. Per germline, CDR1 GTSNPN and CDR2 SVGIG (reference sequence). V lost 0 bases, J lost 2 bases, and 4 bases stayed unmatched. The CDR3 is CAWSVPDRTGNTIYF. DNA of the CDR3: TGTGCCTGGAGTGTACCGGACAGGACTGGAAACACCATATATTTT.